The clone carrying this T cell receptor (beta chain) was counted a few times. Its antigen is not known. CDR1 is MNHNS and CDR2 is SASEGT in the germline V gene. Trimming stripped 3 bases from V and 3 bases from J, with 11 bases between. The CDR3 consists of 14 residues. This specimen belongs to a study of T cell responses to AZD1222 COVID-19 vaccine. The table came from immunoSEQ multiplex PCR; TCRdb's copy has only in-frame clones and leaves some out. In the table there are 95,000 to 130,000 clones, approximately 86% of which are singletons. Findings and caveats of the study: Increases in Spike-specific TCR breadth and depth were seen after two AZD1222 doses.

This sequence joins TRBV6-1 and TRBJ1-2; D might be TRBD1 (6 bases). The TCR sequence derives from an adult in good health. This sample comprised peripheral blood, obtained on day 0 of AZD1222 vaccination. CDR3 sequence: CASSDWGADYGYTF. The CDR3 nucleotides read TGTGCCAGCAGTGATTGGGGGGCCGACTATGGCTACACCTTC.